These T cell receptor beta chains were read from a single sample in a study of cytomegalovirus exposure and HLA in healthy donors. Data came from immunoSEQ multiplex PCR; TCRdb stores just in-frame clones and leaves some out. The data hold some 150,000 clones, with more than 70% observed a single time. Sequenced: PBMCs. These receptors all come from a man in his sixties in good health and CMV-seronegative. CDR3s include the opening cysteine and the closing phenylalanine or tryptophan. Each record gives: clone size, V gene, D gene, J gene, CDR3 DNA, CDR3 protein. D genes are given only for firm matches. Clone size is not always given. Where it is, it says once, few, many or a class for expanded clones.

-,TRBV7-6,TRBD1,TRBJ2-7,TGTGCCAGCAGCTCCAGGGGACAGGGGTGGGACGAGCAGTACTTC,CASSSRGQGWDEQYF
-,TRBV28,TRBD1,TRBJ2-7,TGTGCCAGCAATCATTTCCGGGACAGGGACAACGAGCAGTACTTC,CASNHFRDRDNEQYF
-,TRBV25-1,-,TRBJ2-3,TGTGCCAGCAGTCGCGGCGGGCACACGCAGTATTTT,CASSRGGHTQYF
-,TRBV28,TRBD1,TRBJ2-5,TGTGCCAGCAGTTTTGGGGCGACAGGGGGCACCCAAGAGACCCAGTACTTC,CASSFGATGGTQETQYF
-,TRBV19,TRBD2,TRBJ2-1,TGTGCCAGTAGTATAGCGGCAAGCGGGGGACTCTACAATGAGCAGTTCTTC,CASSIAASGGLYNEQFF
few,TRBV5-6,TRBD2,TRBJ2-1,TGTGCCAGCAGCTCCCCGGTGGGAGCGGGGGGTTTGGGGGAGCAGTTCTTC,CASSSPVGAGGLGEQFF
-,TRBV19,TRBD1,TRBJ1-1,TGTGCCAGTAGGTGGGGACAGGGGGGGAGCACTGAAGCTTTCTTT,CASRWGQGGSTEAFF
-,TRBV27,TRBD1,TRBJ1-4,TGTGCCAGCAGTCCGTCCAGCCCGGGACAGGGGGGTGAAAAACTGTTTTTT,CASSPSSPGQGGEKLFF
few,TRBV27,TRBD1,TRBJ2-7,TGTGCCAGCAAGCTGACAGGGGCGCGAGAGCAGTACTTC,CASKLTGAREQYF
-,TRBV7-9,-,TRBJ2-7,TGTGCCAGCACTCCAGGCCTCACCTACGAGCAGTACTTC,CASTPGLTYEQYF
-,TRBV5-4,TRBD1,TRBJ2-5,TGTGCCAGCAGCTTAGGGACAGGGGGCGGAAAGACCCAGTACTTC,CASSLGTGGGKTQYF
few,TRBV7-9,TRBD1,TRBJ1-6,TGTGCCAGCAGCTTCTCCGGGACAGAGGGTTCACCCCTCCACTTT,CASSFSGTEGSPLHF
-,TRBV7-2,TRBD1,TRBJ1-4,TGTGCCAGCAGCATTTCAGGGGGTTCTAATGAAAAACTGTTTTTT,CASSISGGSNEKLFF
-,TRBV7-2,-,TRBJ1-5,TGTGCCAGCAGCTCATACCAGGGTTATAATCAGCCCCAGCATTTT,CASSSYQGYNQPQHF
-,TRBV28,-,TRBJ1-2,TGTGCCAGCAGTGCCACAGGGTTCTATGGCTACACCTTC,CASSATGFYGYTF
-,TRBV30,TRBD2,TRBJ2-1,TGTGCCTGGGGACACGCTTCTAGCGGGGCTTACAATGAGCAGTTCTTC,CAWGHASSGAYNEQFF
-,TRBV6-1,TRBD2,TRBJ2-7,TGTGCCAGCAGTGATGCCGCGCCGGGGGGATGGGAGCAGTACTTC,CASSDAAPGGWEQYF